This is a list of T cell receptor beta chains from one sample in a study of T cell changes during pregnancy in multiple sclerosis. Produced via immunoSEQ multiplex PCR; TCRdb's table is partial and in-frame only. Altogether nearly 40,000 clones are present, about 90% being singletons, with the ten largest covering approximately 0.79%. Source: CD4+ T cells from peripheral blood mononuclear cells, taken before pregnancy. The receptors were gathered from a female donor with multiple sclerosis, enrolled in a pregnancy study. Both conserved end residues are part of each CDR3. The order of the fields is clone size, J gene, D gene, V gene, CDR3 protein, CDR3 DNA. The D gene is left open where the match is weak. The size field is filled for only some rows; it gives once, few, many or a size class.

clone_size: NA
j_call: TRBJ2-5
d_call: TRBD1
v_call: TRBV5-1
cdr3_aa: CASSLGRQGNQYF
cdr3_nt: TGCGCCAGCAGCTTGGGGAGACAGGGGAACCAGTACTTC

clone_size: NA
j_call: TRBJ2-4
d_call: TRBD1
v_call: TRBV5-1
cdr3_aa: CASSLGQGIDKNIQYF
cdr3_nt: TGCGCCAGCAGCTTGGGACAGGGGATTGACAAAAACATTCAGTACTTC

clone_size: NA
j_call: TRBJ2-1
d_call: TRBD1
v_call: TRBV27
cdr3_aa: CASRSNRGPNYNEQFF
cdr3_nt: TGTGCCAGCAGGTCAAACAGGGGGCCTAACTACAATGAGCAGTTCTTC

clone_size: NA
j_call: TRBJ1-5
d_call: TRBD1
v_call: TRBV6-6
cdr3_aa: CASSPGGRGNQPQHF
cdr3_nt: TGTGCCAGCAGTCCAGGGGGCAGGGGCAATCAGCCCCAGCATTTT

clone_size: NA
j_call: TRBJ1-5
d_call: TRBD1
v_call: TRBV5-5
cdr3_aa: CASSLDRVDQPQHF
cdr3_nt: TGTGCCAGCAGCCTCGACAGGGTGGATCAGCCCCAGCATTTT

clone_size: NA
j_call: TRBJ1-2
d_call: NA
v_call: TRBV19
cdr3_aa: CASRTTAAGAAWGYTF
cdr3_nt: TGTGCCAGTAGGACAACCGCCGCCGGCGCCGCCTGGGGCTACACCTTC

clone_size: NA
j_call: TRBJ2-7
d_call: TRBD2
v_call: TRBV11-3
cdr3_aa: CASSLGGGGSYEQYF
cdr3_nt: TGTGCCAGCAGCTTAGGCGGGGGTGGCTCCTACGAGCAGTACTTC

clone_size: NA
j_call: TRBJ2-1
d_call: NA
v_call: TRBV19
cdr3_aa: CASAARPNEQFF
cdr3_nt: TGTGCCAGTGCGGCCCGACCTAATGAGCAGTTCTTC

clone_size: NA
j_call: TRBJ1-2
d_call: NA
v_call: TRBV2
cdr3_aa: CASSERRRNTF
cdr3_nt: TGTGCCAGCAGTGAAAGGAGAAGGAACACCTTC

clone_size: NA
j_call: TRBJ2-1
d_call: TRBD2
v_call: TRBV6-1
cdr3_aa: CASSEGPPGLAGVGSSYNEQFF
cdr3_nt: TGTGCCAGCAGTGAAGGGCCCCCGGGACTAGCGGGAGTGGGAAGCTCCTACAATGAGCAGTTCTTC

clone_size: NA
j_call: TRBJ1-5
d_call: NA
v_call: TRBV7-2
cdr3_aa: CASSLESGHHSNQPQHF
cdr3_nt: TGTGCCAGCAGCTTAGAATCGGGACATCATAGCAATCAGCCCCAGCATTTT

clone_size: NA
j_call: TRBJ1-1
d_call: NA
v_call: TRBV5-5
cdr3_aa: CASSLYGTMNTEAFF
cdr3_nt: TGTGCCAGCAGCTTGTATGGCACAATGAACACTGAAGCTTTCTTT

clone_size: NA
j_call: TRBJ2-3
d_call: TRBD2
v_call: TRBV5-1
cdr3_aa: CASSSGLAGVSTDTQYF
cdr3_nt: TGCGCCAGCAGCTCAGGACTAGCGGGAGTAAGCACAGATACGCAGTATTTT

clone_size: once
j_call: TRBJ1-2
d_call: NA
v_call: TRBV28
cdr3_aa: CASSLRPDLTSGYTF
cdr3_nt: TGTGCCAGCAGTTTACGCCCGGACTTAACTAGTGGCTACACCTTC

clone_size: NA
j_call: TRBJ1-5
d_call: NA
v_call: TRBV19
cdr3_aa: CASSIGPARGRSNQPQHF
cdr3_nt: TGTGCCAGTAGTATAGGCCCGGCTCGGGGAAGAAGCAATCAGCCCCAGCATTTT

clone_size: NA
j_call: TRBJ2-5
d_call: TRBD2
v_call: TRBV7-2
cdr3_aa: CASSLAPGREETQYF
cdr3_nt: TGTGCCAGCAGCTTAGCACCCGGGCGGGAGGAGACCCAGTACTTC

clone_size: once
j_call: TRBJ1-3
d_call: NA
v_call: TRBV30
cdr3_aa: CAWQGHSGNTIYF
cdr3_nt: TGTGCCTGGCAGGGGCACTCTGGAAACACCATATATTTT

clone_size: NA
j_call: TRBJ2-7
d_call: NA
v_call: TRBV27
cdr3_aa: CASSLVASASYEQYF
cdr3_nt: TGTGCCAGCAGTTTAGTGGCTAGCGCTTCCTACGAGCAGTACTTC

clone_size: few
j_call: TRBJ1-1
d_call: NA
v_call: TRBV19
cdr3_aa: CASRRTVEAFF
cdr3_nt: TGTGCCAGTAGGCGGACAGTAGAAGCTTTCTTT

clone_size: NA
j_call: TRBJ1-1
d_call: TRBD1
v_call: TRBV28
cdr3_aa: CATTGANRGDTEAFF
cdr3_nt: TGTGCCACCACAGGGGCTAATAGGGGGGACACTGAAGCTTTCTTT

clone_size: few
j_call: TRBJ1-2
d_call: TRBD1
v_call: TRBV10-3
cdr3_aa: CAISESKGTGAIYGYTF
cdr3_nt: TGTGCCATCAGTGAGTCGAAGGGGACAGGGGCCATCTATGGCTACACCTTC

clone_size: NA
j_call: TRBJ2-7
d_call: TRBD1
v_call: TRBV5-5
cdr3_aa: CASSLATGDSYEQYF
cdr3_nt: TGTGCCAGCAGCTTGGCGACAGGGGATTCCTACGAGCAGTACTTC

clone_size: once
j_call: TRBJ2-7
d_call: NA
v_call: TRBV5-6
cdr3_aa: CASSLGLVFREQYF
cdr3_nt: TGTGCCAGCAGCTTGGGACTAGTTTTCCGGGAGCAGTACTTC

clone_size: NA
j_call: TRBJ1-1
d_call: NA
v_call: TRBV18
cdr3_aa: CASSLLGGENTEAFF
cdr3_nt: TGTGCCAGCTCACTTTTGGGAGGAGAGAACACTGAAGCTTTCTTT

clone_size: NA
j_call: TRBJ2-3
d_call: TRBD1
v_call: TRBV9
cdr3_aa: CASSVAWTGLTDTQYF
cdr3_nt: TGTGCCAGCAGCGTAGCTTGGACAGGGCTTACAGATACGCAGTATTTT

clone_size: NA
j_call: TRBJ2-7
d_call: TRBD1
v_call: TRBV19
cdr3_aa: CASSILQGAGEQYF
cdr3_nt: TGTGCCAGTAGTATCTTACAGGGGGCAGGCGAGCAGTACTTC

clone_size: NA
j_call: TRBJ2-5
d_call: TRBD2
v_call: TRBV27
cdr3_aa: CASSRLPGVRLSGRAIETQYF
cdr3_nt: TGTGCCAGCAGTCGTCTCCCTGGGGTACGGTTAAGCGGGAGGGCCATAGAGACCCAGTACTTC

clone_size: NA
j_call: TRBJ2-7
d_call: NA
v_call: TRBV4-3
cdr3_aa: CASSQDVAVHEQYF
cdr3_nt: TGCGCCAGCAGCCAAGATGTGGCAGTCCACGAGCAGTACTTC

clone_size: NA
j_call: TRBJ2-1
d_call: TRBD2
v_call: TRBV15
cdr3_aa: CATSRSSGRSSYNEQFF
cdr3_nt: TGTGCCACCAGCAGATCTAGCGGGAGATCCTCCTACAATGAGCAGTTCTTC

clone_size: NA
j_call: TRBJ1-2
d_call: NA
v_call: TRBV27
cdr3_aa: CASSLLFGGTLNYGYTF
cdr3_nt: TGTGCCAGCAGTTTATTGTTTGGGGGGACGTTGAATTATGGCTACACCTTC

clone_size: NA
j_call: TRBJ2-7
d_call: NA
v_call: TRBV7-2
cdr3_aa: CASSLRAGVEQYF
cdr3_nt: TGTGCCAGCAGCTTAAGGGCAGGGGTCGAGCAGTACTTC

clone_size: NA
j_call: TRBJ2-2
d_call: NA
v_call: TRBV5-1
cdr3_aa: CASSLVSVTGELFF
cdr3_nt: TGCGCCAGCAGCTTGGTTTCGGTCACCGGGGAGCTGTTTTTT

clone_size: NA
j_call: TRBJ2-2
d_call: TRBD1
v_call: TRBV5-1
cdr3_aa: CASSSKTSGTGGNTGELFF
cdr3_nt: TGCGCCAGCAGCTCTAAAACTTCCGGGACAGGGGGCAACACCGGGGAGCTGTTTTTT

clone_size: NA
j_call: TRBJ1-4
d_call: TRBD1
v_call: TRBV27
cdr3_aa: CASSLRGGRGPRDRGTREKLFF
cdr3_nt: TGTGCCAGCAGTTTACGCGGCGGTCGTGGACCCCGGGACAGGGGAACTAGGGAAAAACTGTTTTTT

clone_size: once
j_call: TRBJ2-3
d_call: TRBD2
v_call: TRBV27
cdr3_aa: CASRSVSGTDTQYF
cdr3_nt: TGTGCCAGCAGGTCTGTTAGCGGGACAGATACGCAGTATTTT

clone_size: NA
j_call: TRBJ1-2
d_call: TRBD1
v_call: TRBV6-5
cdr3_aa: CASSLSGGANYGYTF
cdr3_nt: TGTGCCAGCAGTCTTTCAGGGGGAGCTAACTATGGCTACACCTTC

clone_size: NA
j_call: TRBJ2-1
d_call: TRBD2
v_call: TRBV6-5
cdr3_aa: CASSYSWRGRANEQFF
cdr3_nt: TGTGCCAGCAGTTACTCGTGGCGCGGGAGGGCGAATGAGCAGTTCTTC

clone_size: NA
j_call: TRBJ1-2
d_call: TRBD1
v_call: TRBV5-6
cdr3_aa: CASSGGQGEYGYTF
cdr3_nt: TGTGCCAGCAGCGGAGGACAGGGGGAATATGGCTACACCTTC

clone_size: NA
j_call: TRBJ2-3
d_call: TRBD2
v_call: TRBV4-2
cdr3_aa: CASSQAGGPVDTQYF
cdr3_nt: TGTGCCAGCAGCCAAGCGGGAGGGCCTGTAGATACGCAGTATTTT

clone_size: NA
j_call: TRBJ2-3
d_call: TRBD2
v_call: TRBV5-4
cdr3_aa: CASSSPGLASTDTQYF
cdr3_nt: TGTGCCAGCAGTTCCCCGGGACTAGCTAGCACAGATACGCAGTATTTT

clone_size: NA
j_call: TRBJ1-2
d_call: TRBD1
v_call: TRBV11-2
cdr3_aa: CASSFRGPGTGVPNYGYTF
cdr3_nt: TGTGCCAGCAGCTTCCGAGGACCCGGGACAGGGGTCCCTAACTATGGCTACACCTTC

clone_size: NA
j_call: TRBJ2-3
d_call: TRBD2
v_call: TRBV7-6
cdr3_aa: CASSSGLAGSSTDTQYF
cdr3_nt: TGTGCCAGCAGCTCCGGACTAGCGGGATCTAGCACAGATACGCAGTATTTT

clone_size: NA
j_call: TRBJ1-2
d_call: NA
v_call: TRBV5-6
cdr3_aa: CASSFTISDGYTF
cdr3_nt: TGTGCCAGCAGCTTCACCATTTCGGATGGCTACACCTTC

clone_size: NA
j_call: TRBJ2-7
d_call: TRBD2
v_call: TRBV5-1
cdr3_aa: CASSLNLAGTEQYF
cdr3_nt: TGCGCCAGCAGCTTGAACCTAGCGGGGACTGAGCAGTACTTC

clone_size: NA
j_call: TRBJ1-6
d_call: TRBD1
v_call: TRBV5-4
cdr3_aa: CASSSTTGASPLHF
cdr3_nt: TGTGCCAGCAGCTCCACCACAGGGGCGTCACCCCTCCACTTT

clone_size: NA
j_call: TRBJ2-2
d_call: TRBD2
v_call: TRBV27
cdr3_aa: CASSLGGLAGVWGTGELFF
cdr3_nt: TGTGCCAGCAGTCTTGGGGGGCTAGCGGGAGTGTGGGGGACCGGGGAGCTGTTTTTT

clone_size: NA
j_call: TRBJ2-1
d_call: TRBD2
v_call: TRBV7-6
cdr3_aa: CASSLDPAGGKEQFF
cdr3_nt: TGTGCCAGCAGCTTAGATCCGGCGGGAGGGAAAGAGCAGTTCTTC

clone_size: NA
j_call: TRBJ1-2
d_call: TRBD1
v_call: TRBV29-1
cdr3_aa: CSVEGGKDRGGGYTF
cdr3_nt: TGCAGCGTTGAGGGAGGAAAGGACAGGGGGGGTGGCTACACCTTC

clone_size: once
j_call: TRBJ2-7
d_call: TRBD1
v_call: TRBV9
cdr3_aa: CASSVAGTGGGEQYF
cdr3_nt: TGTGCCAGCAGCGTAGCGGGGACAGGGGGCGGCGAGCAGTACTTC

clone_size: NA
j_call: TRBJ2-3
d_call: TRBD2
v_call: TRBV10-3
cdr3_aa: CAISLGTSVADTQYF
cdr3_nt: TGTGCCATCAGCCTCGGGACTAGTGTCGCAGATACGCAGTATTTT

clone_size: once
j_call: TRBJ1-4
d_call: NA
v_call: TRBV7-2
cdr3_aa: CASSLRGEKLFF
cdr3_nt: TGTGCCAGCAGCTTACGGGGTGAAAAACTGTTTTTT

clone_size: NA
j_call: TRBJ1-2
d_call: TRBD1
v_call: TRBV5-1
cdr3_aa: CASSLGQGTYGYTF
cdr3_nt: TGCGCCAGCAGCCTAGGACAGGGGACCTATGGCTACACCTTC

clone_size: NA
j_call: TRBJ1-1
d_call: TRBD1
v_call: TRBV11-2
cdr3_aa: CASSQGVFTEAFF
cdr3_nt: TGTGCCAGCAGTCAGGGGGTTTTCACTGAAGCTTTCTTT

clone_size: NA
j_call: TRBJ2-7
d_call: NA
v_call: TRBV2
cdr3_aa: CASIALFMHSYEQYF
cdr3_nt: TGTGCCAGCATAGCCCTATTTATGCACTCCTACGAGCAGTACTTC